These T cell receptor beta chains were read from a single sample in a study of blood T cell repertoires in COVID-19. Using immunoSEQ multiplex PCR, the repertoire was profiled, and TCRdb retains in-frame clones only, with some absent. Among roughly 400,000 clones listed, around 91% were seen once. The sequenced sample consisted of PBMCs or T cells enriched from blood (not recorded which). The receptors originated from a man between 18 and 35 years old who had recovered from COVID-19. Both conserved end residues are part of each CDR3. The D gene is left open where the match is weak. A row's size may be missing; if present it is once, few, many or a size class.

once TRBJ2-2 TRBV5-1 TRBD2 TGCGCCAGCAGCGAGACTAGCGGGAGGGCCGACACCGGGGAGCTGTTTTTT CASSETSGRADTGELFF
once TRBJ1-2 TRBV5-1 TRBD1 TGCGCCAGCAGCTTGGACCCACAGGGGGCCTATGGCTACACCTTC CASSLDPQGAYGYTF
. TRBJ1-2 TRBV3-1/TRBV3-2 TRBD1 TGTGCCAGCAGCCAAGACCTGGACAGGGAGAACTATGGCTACACCTTC CASSQDLDRENYGYTF
. TRBJ2-2 TRBV5-1 TRBD2 TGCGCCAGCAGCTTGGCTGGTAGCGGGAGGTTGAACACCGGGGAGCTGTTTTTT CASSLAGSGRLNTGELFF
. TRBJ1-2 TRBV5-1 . TGCGCCAGCAGCGGAGGGACTGCGGGCTACACCTTC CASSGGTAGYTF
. TRBJ2-7 TRBV27 TRBD2 TGTGCCAGCATTCTTTCTAGCGGGGGGATCTCCTACGAGCAGTACTTC CASILSSGGISYEQYF
. TRBJ1-1 TRBV30 . TGTGCCTGTAAGAAAAGTAGGGCTGGTAAGGGTTCGGGGGCTGAAGCTTTCTTT CACKKSRAGKGSGAEAFF
. TRBJ1-5 TRBV30 TRBD1 TGTGCCTGGAGTGCTCCGGGACAGGGCTGGCAGCCCCAGCATTTT CAWSAPGQGWQPQHF
. TRBJ1-6 TRBV5-4 . TGTGCCAGCAGTTTAATTGACATACATAATTCACCCCTCCACTTT CASSLIDIHNSPLHF
. TRBJ1-6 TRBV10-3 TRBD1 TGTGCCATCACCAGGGACAGGACCAATTCACCCCTCCACTTT CAITRDRTNSPLHF
. TRBJ1-2 TRBV9 TRBD1 TGTGCCAGCAGCGTAGGGGACAGCTATGGCTACACCTTC CASSVGDSYGYTF
. TRBJ2-5 TRBV6-2/TRBV6-3 TRBD2 TGTGCCAGCAGCACCCCTAGCGGTTCTCAAGAGACCCAGTACTTC CASSTPSGSQETQYF
. TRBJ1-1 TRBV15 . TGTGCCACCAGGCCACCCGAGAGTCAGGGGCCCACTGAAGCTTTCTTT CATRPPESQGPTEAFF
. TRBJ2-1 TRBV11-3 . TGTGCCAGCAGCCCCGGGGGTACCCGCTCAGAGCAGTTCTTC CASSPGGTRSEQFF
. TRBJ1-2 TRBV30 TRBD1 TGTGCCTGGGGGGGACAGGGACATACTAACTATGGCTACACCTTC CAWGGQGHTNYGYTF
. TRBJ1-4 TRBV5-1 TRBD1 TGCGCCAGCAGCTGGGACCCCCGACAGGGAAGTAATGAAAAACTGTTTTTT CASSWDPRQGSNEKLFF
. TRBJ2-1 TRBV27 TRBD2 TGTGCCAGCAGCTTGGGGGGGACGGTAAAGCAGTTCTTC CASSLGGTVKQFF
. TRBJ1-2 TRBV5-1 TRBD1 TGCGCCAGCAGCCTATACAGGGGATCCTATGGCTACACCTTC CASSLYRGSYGYTF
. TRBJ2-1 TRBV7-2 . TGTGCCAGCAGCTATAAGACTAGGAGCTACAATGAGCAGTTCTTC CASSYKTRSYNEQFF
. TRBJ2-5 TRBV3-1/TRBV3-2 . TGTGCCACCAGCCAGGGGGGGCTTAAGGAGACCCAGTACTTC CATSQGGLKETQYF
. TRBJ2-2 TRBV2 . TGTGCCAGCAGGCGCAGGGTAGTCGGGGAGCTGTTTTTT CASRRRVVGELFF
. TRBJ2-7 TRBV11-1 TRBD1 TGTGCCAGCATCCCCAAGGGGACAGGTACGCCCTACGAGCAGTACTTC CASIPKGTGTPYEQYF
. TRBJ2-5 TRBV5-1 TRBD2 TGCGCCAGCAGCCTGGCACTAGCGGGGGCACAAGAGACCCAGTACTTC CASSLALAGAQETQYF
few TRBJ2-2 TRBV9 . TGTGCCAGCAGCGTAGGGAGCACCGGGGAGCTGTTTTTT CASSVGSTGELFF
. TRBJ2-3 TRBV11-2 . TGTGCCAGCAGCTTGTCTATGGTGGATACGCAGTATTTT CASSLSMVDTQYF
. TRBJ2-7 TRBV2 . TGTGCCAGCAGTGGTGTATACGAGCAGTACTTC CASSGVYEQYF
. TRBJ1-2 TRBV29-1 . TGCAGCGTTACCGGGGTCGAAGGCTACACCTTC CSVTGVEGYTF
. TRBJ1-1 TRBV7-2 TRBD1 TGTGCCAGCAGCCTGACCGGGACAGGGATATCAGCTTTCTTT CASSLTGTGISAFF
once TRBJ1-1 TRBV10-1 TRBD1 TGCGCCACCAGCAAGACAGGGGACGATAGCACTGAAGCTTTCTTT CATSKTGDDSTEAFF
. TRBJ2-2 TRBV10-3 TRBD1 TGTGCCAACTCCCGGGACAGGGACACCGGGGAGCTGTTTTTT CANSRDRDTGELFF
. TRBJ1-6 TRBV12-5 . TGTGCTAGTGGTTTGGCGCCCGGGACCGGGGGTCATCCCCTCCACTTT CASGLAPGTGGHPLHF
. TRBJ1-1 TRBV5-5 . TGTGCCAGCAGCTTGCGCCAGTCTGGGAACACTGAAGCTTTCTTT CASSLRQSGNTEAFF
. TRBJ2-3 TRBV20-1 TRBD2 TGCAGTGCTAGTAGACTAGCGGGAGGCACAGATACGCAGTATTTT CSASRLAGGTDTQYF
. TRBJ1-4 TRBV30 . TGTGCCTGTAGGGACATCCATGAAAAACTGTTTTTT CACRDIHEKLFF
. TRBJ1-1 TRBV19 . TGTGCCAGTACCCTCGGTACAGGGCCCCGAGCTTTCTTT CASTLGTGPRAFF
. TRBJ2-5 TRBV21-1 . TGTGCCAGCAGCAAAGAGAGGGCGCAGGATGGGTTAGAGACCCAGTACTTC CASSKERAQDGLETQYF
. TRBJ1-2 TRBV3-1/TRBV3-2 . TGTGCCAGCAGCCAGGGCGGGGGAGGAGGCTACACCTTC CASSQGGGGGYTF
. TRBJ2-7 TRBV6-5 TRBD1 TGTGCCAGCAGTTGGCAGGGGGCGCCGGGCGAGCAGTACTTC CASSWQGAPGEQYF
. TRBJ1-2 TRBV6-5 TRBD1 TGTGCCAGCAGGCTGGGGACAGCGCTAGCCTATGGCTACACCTTC CASRLGTALAYGYTF
. TRBJ2-1 TRBV7-3 TRBD2 TGTGCCAGCAGCGGATTCCCGGGACTACAGAACAATGAGCAGTTCTTC CASSGFPGLQNNEQFF
. TRBJ2-7 TRBV5-4 TRBD1 TGTGCCAGCAGCTTGGAACAGGGGGTATACGAGCAGTACTTC CASSLEQGVYEQYF
. TRBJ1-5 TRBV28 TRBD1 TGTGCCAGCAGTTCCCGGGACAGGGGGTATCAGCCCCAGCATTTT CASSSRDRGYQPQHF